This T cell receptor (beta chain) was documented in a study of T-cell reconstitution after alpha-beta-depleted transplantation in children. Findings of the study overall: At one year after transplant, newly produced T cells mostly accounted for T-cell counts and diversity. Several hundred expanded graft clones reportedly gave rise to the alpha-beta T cells present about two months after transplant. Some patients owed their high day-60 TCRbeta diversity to surviving recipient T cells and thymic progenitors.

A TCRbeta library incorporating unique molecular identifiers was prepared. From the PCR reads, TCRdb called clonotypes with MiXCR, one entry per CDR3 protein. This sample yields about 830,000 distinct CDR3 sequences, of which roughly 15% are seen a single time; around 4.5% belongs to the top ten. The CDR3 totals 15 residues. V was trimmed by 1 base and J by 7 bases, leaving 16 bases between them. Germline V lookup: CDR1 SGHVS, CDR2 FNYEAQ. A note on this clonotype: Antigen unknown.

The chain carries TRBV7-6 and TRBJ1-1; D is unclear. The clonotype originates from a male patient aged 10 to 17 who had a stem cell transplant for acute lymphoblastic leukemia, so the T cells may come from the graft donor. Source: PBMCs, mostly from graft donor cells, taken 360 days after TCRalphabeta/CD19-depleted stem cell transplant. CDR3 sequence: CASSLGNEGPIEAFF. In nucleotides, the CDR3 is TGTGCCAGCAGCTTAGGAAATGAGGGCCCCATTGAAGCTTTCTTT.